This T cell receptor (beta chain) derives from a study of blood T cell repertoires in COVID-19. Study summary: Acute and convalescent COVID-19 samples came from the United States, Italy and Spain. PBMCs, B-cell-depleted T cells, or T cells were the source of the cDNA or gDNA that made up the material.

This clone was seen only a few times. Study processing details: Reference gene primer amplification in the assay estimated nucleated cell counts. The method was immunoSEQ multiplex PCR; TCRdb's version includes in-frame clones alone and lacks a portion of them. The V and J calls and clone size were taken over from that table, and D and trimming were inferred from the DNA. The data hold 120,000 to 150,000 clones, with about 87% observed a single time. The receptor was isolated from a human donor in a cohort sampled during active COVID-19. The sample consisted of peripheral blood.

CDR3 nucleotide sequence: TGTGCCAGCAGCCTCGGTGTCTCTAGCACAGATACGCAGTATTTT. Protein product: CASSLGVSSTDTQYF. The rearrangement links TRBV27 to TRBJ2-3; D is ambiguous. V shed 6 bases and J shed 0 bases, with 13 bases lying between them. CDR1 and CDR2 from the germline V gene are MNHEY and SMNVEV (reference sequence). The CDR3 length is 15 residues.